This TCR beta chain was recorded in a study of cytomegalovirus exposure and HLA in healthy donors. Overall study findings and caveats: Among TCR sequences, most were rare, though some public TCRs appeared in many donors. Cytomegalovirus-associated TCR beta chains were listed, numbering 150 to 200.

The donors were part of the validation cohort, which consisted of roughly 120 subjects and was separate from the first cohort of several hundred subjects. Produced via immunoSEQ multiplex PCR; TCRdb's table is partial and in-frame only. The table lists 150,000 to 200,000 clones, about 85% of them singletons. V gave up 7 bases and J gave up 3 bases, with 12 bases separating them. The CDR3 has 13 amino acids. The germline gives CDR1 MNHNS, CDR2 SASEGT. For this clone: Its antigen remains unidentified.

The receptor's source is a man younger than 35 in good health and CMV-seropositive. The sequenced material came from PBMCs. The J gene is TRBJ1-1, the V gene TRBV6-1; D is ambiguous. The CDR3 coding sequence is TGTGCCAGCATAGAAGTGCGGCACACTGAAGCTTTCTTT. This translates into CASIEVRHTEAFF.